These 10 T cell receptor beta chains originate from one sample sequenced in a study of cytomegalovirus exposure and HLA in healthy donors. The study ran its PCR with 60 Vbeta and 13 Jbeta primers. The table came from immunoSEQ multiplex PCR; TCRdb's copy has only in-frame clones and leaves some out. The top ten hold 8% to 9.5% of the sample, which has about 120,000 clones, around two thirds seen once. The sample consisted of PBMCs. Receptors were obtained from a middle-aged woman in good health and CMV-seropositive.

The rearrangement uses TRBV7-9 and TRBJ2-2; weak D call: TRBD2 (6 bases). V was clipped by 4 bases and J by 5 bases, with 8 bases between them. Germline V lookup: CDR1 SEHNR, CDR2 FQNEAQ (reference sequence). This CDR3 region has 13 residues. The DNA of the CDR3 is TGTGCCAGCAGCTCGGGGAGGACCGGGGAGCTGTTTTTT. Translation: CASSSGRTGELFF.

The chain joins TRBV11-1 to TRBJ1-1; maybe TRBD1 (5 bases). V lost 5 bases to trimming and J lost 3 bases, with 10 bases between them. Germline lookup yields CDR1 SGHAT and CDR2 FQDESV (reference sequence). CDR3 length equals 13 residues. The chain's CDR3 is CASSPDRYTEAFF. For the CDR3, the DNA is TGTGCCAGCAGCCCCGACAGATACACTGAAGCTTTCTTT.

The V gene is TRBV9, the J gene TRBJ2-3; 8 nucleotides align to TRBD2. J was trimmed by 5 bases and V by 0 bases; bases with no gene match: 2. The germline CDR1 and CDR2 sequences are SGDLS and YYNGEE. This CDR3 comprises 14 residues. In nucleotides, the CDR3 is TGTGCCAGCAGCGTAGCCGGGGGGGGAGATACGCAGTATTTT. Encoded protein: CASSVAGGGDTQYF.

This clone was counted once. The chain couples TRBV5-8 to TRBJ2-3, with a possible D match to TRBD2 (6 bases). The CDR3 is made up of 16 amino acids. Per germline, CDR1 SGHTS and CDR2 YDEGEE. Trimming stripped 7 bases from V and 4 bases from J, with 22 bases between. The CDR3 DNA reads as TGTGCCAGCCCTCAACCCCCCGGGACTTCCCCAGATACGCAGTATTTT. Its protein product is CASPQPPGTSPDTQYF.

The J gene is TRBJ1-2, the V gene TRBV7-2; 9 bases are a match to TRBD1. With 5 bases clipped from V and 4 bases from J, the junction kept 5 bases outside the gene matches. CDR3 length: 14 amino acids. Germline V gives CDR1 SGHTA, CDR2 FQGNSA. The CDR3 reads CASSPDRGFYGYTF. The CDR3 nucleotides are TGTGCCAGCAGCCCCGACAGGGGGTTCTATGGCTACACCTTC.

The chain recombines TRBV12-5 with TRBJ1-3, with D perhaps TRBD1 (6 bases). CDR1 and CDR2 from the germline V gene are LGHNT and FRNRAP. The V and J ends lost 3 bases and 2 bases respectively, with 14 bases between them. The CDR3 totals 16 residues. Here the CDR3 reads CASGFLLRTAGNTIYF. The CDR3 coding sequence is TGTGCTAGTGGTTTTCTGTTGAGGACAGCTGGAAACACCATATATTTT.

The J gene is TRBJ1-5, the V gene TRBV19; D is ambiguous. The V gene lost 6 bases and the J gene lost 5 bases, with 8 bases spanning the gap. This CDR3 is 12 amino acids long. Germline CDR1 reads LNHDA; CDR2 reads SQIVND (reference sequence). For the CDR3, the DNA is TGTGCCAGTAGCTTTCCCTATCAGCCCCAGCATTTT. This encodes CASSFPYQPQHF.

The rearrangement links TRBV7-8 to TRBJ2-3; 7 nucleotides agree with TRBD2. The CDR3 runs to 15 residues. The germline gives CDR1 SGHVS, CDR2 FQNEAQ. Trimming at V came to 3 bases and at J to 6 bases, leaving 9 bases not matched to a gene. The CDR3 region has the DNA TGTGCCAGCAGCTTCGACCCGACTAGCTCTGATACGCAGTATTTT. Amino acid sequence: CASSFDPTSSDTQYF.

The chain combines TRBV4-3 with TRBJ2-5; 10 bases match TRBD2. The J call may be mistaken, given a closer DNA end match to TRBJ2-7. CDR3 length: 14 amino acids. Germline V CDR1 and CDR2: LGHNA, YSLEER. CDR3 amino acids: CASSQGTSGYEQYF. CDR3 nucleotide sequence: TGCGCCAGCAGCCAAGGGACTAGCGGCTACGAGCAGTACTTC.

Written as DNA, the CDR3 is TGTGCCAGCACCCGCCCAAGGGGCAGTCAAGAGACCCAGTACTTC. This translates into CASTRPRGSQETQYF. The rearrangement uses TRBV28 and TRBJ2-5; D may be TRBD1 (5 bases). Trimming took off 7 bases at V and 2 bases at J, with 17 bases between the two ends. CDR1 and CDR2 (germline): MDHEN, SYDVKM. CDR3 size: 15 residues.